These 9 T cell receptor beta chains came from one sample sequenced in a study of beta chain features in type 1 diabetes. Every isolated RNA sample was fully reverse transcribed, so sequencing captured expressed TCRB transcripts. Measured with immunoSEQ multiplex PCR; TCRdb has only the in-frame clones, and not every one. The sample lists 310,000 or so clones, about a tenth seen once, with roughly 1% in the top ten. Study results and caveats: When Type 1 diabetes patients were examined, their TCRB CDR3s proved moderately but significantly shorter in all four CD4+ subsets.

No cognate antigen is known for these TCRs. Sequencing was carried out using central memory CD4+ T cells from blood. The receptors here all came from a man aged 25-40 years with type 1 diabetes.

The chain links TRBV28 to TRBJ2-7, with 16 bases matching TRBD2. The CDR3 sequence is 19 residues long. The germline V gene has CDR1 MDHEN and CDR2 SYDVKM. Unmatched junction bases numbered 14, after V lost 4 bases and J lost 5 bases. The CDR3, as DNA: TGTGCCAGCAGTTCTCCGGGACTAGCGGGGGGGCAGAAGGCCCACGAGCAGTACTTC. Amino acids: CASSSPGLAGGQKAHEQYF.

The V and J genes are TRBV2 and TRBJ2-5; 9 bases fit TRBD2. V lost 1 base to trimming and J lost 2 bases; unmatched junction nucleotides: 5. Looked up from germline, CDR1 is SNHLY and CDR2 is FYNNEI. The CDR3 spans 16 residues. This chain's CDR3 is CASSEDVAGEQETQYF. In DNA form, the CDR3 reads TGTGCCAGCAGTGAAGATGTAGCGGGGGAGCAAGAGACCCAGTACTTC.

This rearrangement joins TRBV6-6 to TRBJ2-3; D is perhaps TRBD2 (5 bases). CDR1 is MNHNY and CDR2 is SVGAGI in the germline V gene (reference sequence). The CDR3 length is 13 residues. V was shortened by 6 bases and J by 0 bases, with 7 bases between the two germline ends. This CDR3 reads CASSGGSTDTQYF. CDR3 DNA sequence: TGTGCCAGCAGCGGCGGGAGCACAGATACGCAGTATTTT.

The rearrangement joins TRBV7-2 to TRBJ2-3; the D is unclear. Germline values: CDR1 SGHTA, CDR2 FQGNSA. There are 16 residues in the CDR3. V was cut by 4 bases and J by 0 bases, with 14 bases left in between. CDR3 residues: CASSSGRATSTDTQYF. The CDR3 DNA is TGTGCCAGCAGCTCCGGCCGGGCCACTAGCACAGATACGCAGTATTTT. Full variable domain (remainder filled in from reference TRBV7-2 and TRBJ2-3): GAGVSQSPSNKVTEKGKDVELRCDPISGHTALYWYRQSLGQGLEFLIYFQGNSAPDKSGLPSDRFSAERTGGSVSTLTIQRTQQEDSAVYLCASSSGRATSTDTQYFGPGTRLTVL.

The rearrangement links TRBV28 to TRBJ2-7; 7 nucleotides agree with TRBD1. This CDR3 comprises 15 residues. Germline CDR1 and CDR2: MDHEN and SYDVKM. Losses at the gene ends were 6 bases for V and 4 bases for J; bases not matched to a gene: 12. CDR3 sequence reads: CASRTPTGVAYEQYF. The CDR3 nucleotides are TGTGCCAGCAGAACACCAACAGGGGTGGCATACGAGCAGTACTTC.

Only a few counts were recorded for this clone. This chain links TRBV5-1 with TRBJ2-1, with D possibly matching TRBD2 (6 bases). Germline-derived CDR1 and CDR2 are SGHRS and YFSETQ. This CDR3 comprises 13 residues. Trimming shortened V by 5 bases and J by 3 bases, and 9 bases separated the two germline ends. The CDR3 coding sequence is TGCGCCAGCAGGGAGGGAATCTACAATGAGCAGTTCTTC. Its translation is CASREGIYNEQFF.

CDR3 amino acids: CASSNRDVYGYTF. The CDR3 region has the DNA TGTGCCAGTAGTAACAGGGACGTGTATGGCTACACCTTC. V usage is TRBV19 and J usage is TRBJ1-2, with a possible D match to TRBD1 (6 bases). Trimming took off 4 bases at V and 5 bases at J, with 11 bases between the two ends. CDR1 and CDR2 from the germline V gene are LNHDA and SQIVND (reference sequence). This CDR3 has 13 residues.

J is TRBJ2-1 and V is TRBV11-2, with TRBD2 matching 11 bases. Germline V gene lookup returns CDR1 SGHAT and CDR2 FQNNGV. V lost 5 bases and J lost 4; bases outside the gene matches: 7. This CDR3 has 16 residues. CDR3 sequence reads: CASSKASGGPYNEQFF. The CDR3 coding sequence is TGTGCCAGCAGCAAGGCTAGCGGGGGGCCATACAATGAGCAGTTCTTC.

The J gene is TRBJ1-4, the V gene TRBV15, with D perhaps TRBD1 (5 bases). Trimming stripped 1 base from V and 3 bases from J, with 12 bases between. Germline assignment: CDR1 LNHNV and CDR2 YYDKDF (reference sequence). The CDR3 contains 16 residues. The CDR3 bases are TGTGCCACCAGCAGAGGATCCGGGGGGGCTAATGAAAAACTGTTTTTT. Translating gives CATSRGSGGANEKLFF.